The 25 T cell receptor beta chains presented below share a single source sample, sequenced in a study of sequential checkpoint blockade in melanoma. Treatment meaning: randomized to nivolumab then ipilimumab (arm A) or the reverse (arm B). Only in-frame clones appear in the TCRdb table, and some are missing; sequencing was by immunoSEQ multiplex PCR. The sample yields about 6,100 clones, about 24% seen once. The sample was tumor tissue (inferred from file names), taken from a patient given nivolumab and ipilimumab in sequence. These receptors were taken from a human donor with melanoma.

V is TRBV18 and J is TRBJ2-5, with D maybe TRBD2 (5 bases). CDR1 is KGHSH, CDR2 LQKENI, per germline. V was cut by 4 bases and J by 2 bases, with 8 bases left in between. This CDR3 has 13 residues. The CDR3 loop is CASSRERQETQYF. CDR3 sequence (DNA): TGTGCCAGCTCACGAGAGCGGCAAGAGACCCAGTACTTC.

The chain joins TRBV28 to TRBJ2-5; TRBD2 matches 14 bases. The CDR3 contains 19 residues. Germline values: CDR1 MDHEN, CDR2 SYDVKM. With 3 bases clipped from V and 6 bases from J, the junction kept 15 bases outside the gene matches. The CDR3 sequence is CASSFTGLAGVKFRKTQYF. The CDR3 nucleotides read TGTGCCAGCAGTTTTACGGGACTAGCGGGAGTAAAGTTTCGGAAGACCCAGTACTTC.

This chain connects TRBV19 to TRBJ1-1; D gene uncertain. The CDR3 has 13 amino acids. Germline CDR1 is LNHDA and CDR2 is SQIVND (reference sequence). With 7 bases removed from V and 0 bases from J, the gap between germline ends came to 9 bases. CDR3 amino acids: CASNGELNTEAFF. The CDR3, as DNA: TGTGCCAGTAACGGGGAGTTGAACACTGAAGCTTTCTTT.

This chain joins TRBV19 and TRBJ1-5, with TRBD1 matching over 7 bases. The CDR3 sequence is 15 residues long. V lost 1 base, J lost 7 bases, and 7 bases stayed unmatched. Looked up from germline, CDR1 is LNHDA and CDR2 is SQIVND (reference sequence). The CDR3 nucleotides read TGTGCCAGTAGTATAGTAGGGCAGGGGGACCAGCCCCAGCATTTT. This translates into CASSIVGQGDQPQHF.

The chain uses TRBV28 and TRBJ2-1, with 12 bases identical to TRBD2. The junction had 7 bases not matched to a gene; V was cut back by 3 bases and J by 4 bases. The CDR3 totals 17 residues. Germline CDR1 is MDHEN and CDR2 is SYDVKM. CDR3 sequence reads: CASSFRGLAGGYNEQFF. The CDR3 nucleotides read TGTGCCAGCAGTTTTCGCGGGCTAGCGGGAGGGTACAATGAGCAGTTCTTC.

V gene TRBV18 combines with J gene TRBJ1-1; D might be TRBD1 (6 bases). The CDR3 extends over 14 amino acids. Between the trimmed V and J ends, which lost 6 bases and 2 bases, there was a span of 13 bases. Germline V gene data show CDR1 as KGHSH and CDR2 as LQKENI. CDR3 coding DNA: TGTGCCAGCTCTGAGGGGGGGACTAACACTGAAGCTTTCTTT. Its protein is CASSEGGTNTEAFF.

This clone showed up just a few times. This rearrangement joins TRBV9 to TRBJ1-5, with a tentative D call TRBD1 (5 bases). This CDR3 has 13 amino acids. Germline CDR1 SGDLS, CDR2 YYNGEE. Between the trimmed V and J ends, which lost 5 bases and 9 bases, there was a span of 15 bases. The CDR3 here is CASSGTARGPQHF. CDR3 DNA: TGTGCCAGCAGTGGGACGGCCCGAGGGCCCCAGCATTTT. The entire variable domain, with the rest obtained from reference TRBV9 and TRBJ1-5, is as follows: DSGVTQTPKHLITATGQRVTLRCSPRSGDLSVYWYQQSLDQGLQFLIQYYNGEERAKGNILERFSAQQFPDLHSELNLSSLELGDSALYFCASSGTARGPQHFGDGTRLSIL.

This clone is medium-sized (0.01 to 0.1%). The chain joins TRBV11-3 to TRBJ2-5; TRBD1 is a possible D gene (6 bases). The CDR3 runs to 17 residues. The germline gives CDR1 SGHNT, CDR2 YENEEA. V was trimmed by 5 bases and J by 2 bases, leaving 21 bases between them. The CDR3 sequence: CASSAYRVPVPQETQYF. The CDR3 nucleotides are TGTGCCAGCAGCGCCTACAGGGTCCCAGTACCTCAAGAGACCCAGTACTTC.

This clone was observed at least ten times. J is TRBJ1-2 and V is TRBV11-3, with 8 nucleotides matching TRBD1. Per the germline V gene, CDR1 is SGHNT and CDR2 is YENEEA. V shed 5 bases and J 5 bases; nucleotides not matched to a gene: 7. This CDR3 has 14 amino acids. CDR3 sequence: CASSPPGQGYGYTF. The CDR3 DNA sequence: TGTGCCAGCAGCCCCCCTGGACAGGGTTATGGCTACACCTTC.

The CDR3 nucleotides read TGTGCCTGGAGCCCCGCGGGAGTGGGGTTCAATGAGCAGTTCTTC. Its translation: CAWSPAGVGFNEQFF. This chain links TRBV30 with TRBJ2-1; 7 nucleotides align to TRBD2. This CDR3 is 15 amino acids long. V shed 3 bases and J 6 bases; nucleotides not matched to a gene: 11. CDR1 and CDR2 (germline): GTSNPN, SVGIG (reference sequence).

This clone was observed a handful of times. This rearrangement joins TRBV6-8 to TRBJ1-1, with D perhaps matching TRBD1 (6 bases). This CDR3 contains 16 residues. V lost 5 bases and J 2 bases, leaving 18 bases between the germline ends. Germline V gene lookup returns CDR1 MNHGY and CDR2 SAAAGT. CDR3 bases: TGTGCCAGCAGTGATGGGGGGGGCCTCTCCAACACTGAAGCTTTCTTT. It specifies CASSDGGGLSNTEAFF.

There are a few counts of this clone. The CDR3: CASSSLDSHEQYF. The CDR3 region has the DNA TGTGCCAGCAGTTCCTTGGACAGCCACGAGCAGTACTTC. The V and J genes are TRBV6-8 and TRBJ2-7, with D possibly matching TRBD1 (6 bases). The germline CDR1 and CDR2 sequences are MNHGY and SAAAGT. With 4 bases removed from V and 5 bases from J, the gap between germline ends came to 12 bases. There are 13 residues in the CDR3.

The chain links TRBV5-1 to TRBJ2-7; 9 bases line up with TRBD1. Germline V gives CDR1 SGHRS, CDR2 YFSETQ. V shed 2 bases and J 5 bases; nucleotides not matched to a gene: 5. The CDR3 covers 14 residues. The CDR3 DNA sequence: TGCGCCAGCAGCTTTAGGGGACAGGGTGACGAGCAGTACTTC. Protein product: CASSFRGQGDEQYF.

The table lists this clone with a count of one. The rearrangement joins TRBV5-1 to TRBJ2-5; no firm D call. With 0 bases removed from V and 1 base from J, the gap between germline ends came to 10 bases. The CDR3 spans 15 residues. The germline gives CDR1 SGHRS, CDR2 YFSETQ. The CDR3 nucleotides read TGCGCCAGCAGCTTGGGGGTGGGTTTCCAAGAGACCCAGTACTTC. It encodes CASSLGVGFQETQYF.

CDR3 protein: CAWTTGGRGYTF. CDR3 sequence (DNA): TGTGCCTGGACGACGGGGGGACGCGGCTACACCTTC. The J gene is TRBJ1-2, the V gene TRBV30; D may be TRBD1 (5 bases). The length of the CDR3 is 12 residues. Deletions cut 4 bases from V and 8 bases from J, with 14 bases between. Germline CDR1 GTSNPN, CDR2 SVGIG (reference sequence).

The table lists this clone with a few counts. The rearrangement uses TRBV6-8 and TRBJ2-7, with unresolved D. This CDR3 is built from 14 residues. Germline lookup yields CDR1 MNHGY and CDR2 SAAAGT. V lost 10 bases, J lost 0 bases, and 16 bases lay in between. DNA for the CDR3: TGTGCCACCTCACCGTCAGGCCTCTCCTACGAGCAGTACTTC. Translating it yields CATSPSGLSYEQYF.

This chain joins TRBV30 and TRBJ1-4, with TRBD1 identical over 8 bases. After removal of 5 bases from V and 6 bases from J, the junction contained 5 bases not matched to a gene. This CDR3 has 13 amino acids. CDR1 and CDR2 (germline): GTSNPN, SVGIG (reference sequence). The CDR3 region has the DNA TGTGCCTGGGCAGGGACAGGTGATGAAAAACTGTTTTTT. This sequence encodes CAWAGTGDEKLFF.

In its sample, this clone was seen a few times. This chain links TRBV19 with TRBJ1-4; possible D gene TRBD1, 5 bases. V gave up 6 bases and J gave up 4 bases, with 9 bases separating them. CDR1 and CDR2 (germline): LNHDA, SQIVND (reference sequence). This CDR3 comprises 13 residues. The CDR3 DNA is TGTGCCAGTAGGGGGCCGTTTAATGAAAAACTGTTTTTT. Amino acid sequence: CASRGPFNEKLFF.

The V call is TRBV19, the J call TRBJ2-6; D is unresolved. The CDR3 is made up of 14 amino acids. Trimming pared 3 bases from V and 0 bases from J, leaving 3 bases between. The germline V gene has CDR1 LNHDA and CDR2 SQIVND (reference sequence). The CDR3 DNA reads TGTGCCAGTAGTATTCCCTCTGGGGCCAACGTCCTGACTTTC. Its translation: CASSIPSGANVLTF.

The rearrangement links TRBV19 to TRBJ2-7, with 12 bases that match TRBD1. V trimming: 6 bases; J trimming: 4 bases; junction bases outside the gene matches: 4. The CDR3 is made up of 14 amino acids. Germline CDR1 is LNHDA and CDR2 is SQIVND (reference sequence). The CDR3 loop reads CASSPGQGAYEQYF. The DNA of the CDR3 is TGTGCCAGTAGCCCGGGACAGGGGGCTTACGAGCAGTACTTC.

The chain has TRBV9 and TRBJ2-1; D possibly corresponds to TRBD2 (6 bases). The germline gives CDR1 SGDLS, CDR2 YYNGEE. The length of the CDR3 is 16 residues. V shed 0 bases and J shed 0 bases, with 10 bases lying between them. The CDR3 sequence is CASSVDPGSSYNEQFF. The CDR3 nucleotides read TGTGCCAGCAGCGTAGATCCCGGGAGCTCCTACAATGAGCAGTTCTTC. The full variable domain, completed using reference TRBV9 and TRBJ2-1, is DSGVTQTPKHLITATGQRVTLRCSPRSGDLSVYWYQQSLDQGLQFLIQYYNGEERAKGNILERFSAQQFPDLHSELNLSSLELGDSALYFCASSVDPGSSYNEQFFGPGTRLTVL.

This clone was seen a handful of times. The chain links TRBV28 to TRBJ1-3; 10 bases fit TRBD1. The CDR3 is made up of 17 amino acids. V was pared by 2 bases and J by 4 bases, with 8 bases of the junction left unmatched. Germline V lookup: CDR1 MDHEN, CDR2 SYDVKM. This CDR3 reads CASSLGSTGGLGNTIYF. The CDR3 DNA is TGTGCCAGCAGTTTAGGATCGACAGGGGGCCTGGGAAACACCATATATTTT.

This sequence joins TRBV6-8 and TRBJ1-1; no clear D. This CDR3 has 15 amino acids. The V end lost 4 bases, the J end lost 0 bases, and 12 bases lay between the germline ends. Germline V CDR1 and CDR2: MNHGY, SAAAGT. The CDR3 DNA sequence: TGTGCCAGCAGTTCCGCCGGGATTCTGAACACTGAAGCTTTCTTT. This codes for CASSSAGILNTEAFF.

This clone was picked up many times. The gene calls are TRBV11-3 and TRBJ2-1; D possibly matches TRBD1 or TRBD2 (6 bases each). Germline assignment: CDR1 SGHNT and CDR2 YENEEA. The CDR3 consists of 15 residues. The ends were cut back, 1 base at V and 8 bases at J, with 15 bases in the middle. The CDR3 loop is CASSLGLAKGDEQFF. As DNA, the CDR3 is TGTGCCAGCAGCTTAGGTCTAGCGAAGGGGGATGAGCAGTTCTTC.

At least ten counts were recorded for this clone. The chain recombines TRBV7-4 with TRBJ2-6, with 8 bases matching TRBD1. The CDR3 is 17 residues long. The germline V gene encodes CDR1 SGHVT and CDR2 SQSDAQ. Unmatched junction bases numbered 9, after V lost 5 bases and J lost 3 bases. The CDR3 is CASSMDRVGFGANVLTF. The CDR3 nucleotides read TGTGCCAGCAGCATGGACAGGGTGGGCTTTGGGGCCAACGTCCTGACTTTC. Looking up the rest from reference TRBV7-4 and TRBJ2-6 gives the full variable domain: GAGVSQSPRYKVAKRGRDVALRCDSISGHVTLYWYRQTLGQGSEVLTYSQSDAQRDKSGRPSGRFSAERPERSVSTLKIQRTEQGDSAVYLCASSMDRVGFGANVLTFGAGSRLTVL.